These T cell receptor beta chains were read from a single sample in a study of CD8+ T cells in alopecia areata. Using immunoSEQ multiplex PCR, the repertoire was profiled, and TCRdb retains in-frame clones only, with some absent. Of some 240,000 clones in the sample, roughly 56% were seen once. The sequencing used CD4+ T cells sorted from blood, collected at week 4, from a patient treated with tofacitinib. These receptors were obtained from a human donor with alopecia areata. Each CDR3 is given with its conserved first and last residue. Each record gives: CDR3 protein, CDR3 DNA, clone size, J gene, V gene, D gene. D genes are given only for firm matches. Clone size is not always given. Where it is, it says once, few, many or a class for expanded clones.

CASSGMGAAGETQYF	TGTGCCAGCTCAGGGATGGGAGCGGCAGGGGAGACCCAGTACTTC	-	TRBJ2-5	TRBV18	-
CSVQGRTEAFF	TGCAGCGTACAGGGTAGGACTGAAGCTTTCTTT	-	TRBJ1-1	TRBV29-1	-
CATSTYSETQYF	TGTGCCACCAGCACGTACTCGGAGACCCAGTACTTC	few	TRBJ2-5	TRBV15	-
CAAGPPPTGELFF	TGTGCCGCAGGACCTCCCCCTACCGGGGAGCTGTTTTTT	-	TRBJ2-2	TRBV6-5	-
CASSVEGQVDEQYF	TGTGCCAGCAGCGTCGAAGGCCAGGTTGACGAGCAGTACTTC	-	TRBJ2-7	TRBV9	-
CSAAGTELVF	TGCAGTGCTGCCGGGACTGAGTTGGTCTTC	-	TRBJ2-1	TRBV20-1	-
CASSQELGLGEAFF	TGCGCCAGCAGCCAAGAATTGGGCCTGGGTGAAGCTTTCTTT	-	TRBJ1-1	TRBV4-3	-
CASSFFPGQGAGANVLTF	TGTGCCAGCAGCTTTTTTCCGGGACAGGGAGCTGGGGCCAACGTCCTGACTTTC	-	TRBJ2-6	TRBV7-2	TRBD1
CSARPAGEAFF	TGCAGTGCTAGGCCGGCTGGGGAAGCTTTCTTT	few	TRBJ1-1	TRBV20-1	-
CASSQSSVESYGYTF	TGCGCCAGCAGCCAGTCTTCCGTGGAGAGTTATGGCTACACCTTC	-	TRBJ1-2	TRBV4-3	-
CSGKTGTEAFF	TGCAGCGGGAAGACGGGGACTGAAGCTTTCTTT	-	TRBJ1-1	TRBV29-1	-
CASTGTGWGDNEQFF	TGTGCCAGCACTGGGACAGGGTGGGGGGACAATGAGCAGTTCTTC	-	TRBJ2-1	TRBV11-2	TRBD1
CASSQVGQGVRSYNSPLHF	TGCGCCAGCAGCCAAGTAGGACAGGGGGTAAGGTCCTATAATTCACCCCTCCACTTT	few	TRBJ1-6	TRBV4-1	TRBD1
CASTPGAQDTYGETQYF	TGCGCCAGCACGCCTGGGGCGCAGGACACCTATGGAGAGACCCAGTACTTC	-	TRBJ2-5	TRBV4-3	-
CASNLRVGNTIYF	TGTGCCAGCAATCTTAGGGTTGGAAACACCATATATTTT	-	TRBJ1-3	TRBV2	-
CASSSLDGEREQFF	TGTGCCAGCAGTAGTCTAGATGGAGAACGTGAGCAGTTCTTC	once	TRBJ2-1	TRBV25-1	-
CASSPGQGTEAFF	TGCGCCAGCAGCCCAGGACAGGGGACTGAAGCTTTCTTT	-	TRBJ1-1	TRBV4-1	TRBD1
CASSQDRGKEKLFF	TGTGCCAGCAGCCAAGACAGGGGTAAAGAAAAACTGTTTTTT	few	TRBJ1-4	TRBV6-6	TRBD1
CSVGAPSGEQYF	TGCAGCGTGGGGGCCCCTTCTGGGGAGCAGTACTTC	few	TRBJ2-7	TRBV29-1	-
CASSGDDRGAPLGYTF	TGTGCCAGCAGCGGGGATGACAGGGGCGCTCCCCTGGGCTACACCTTC	-	TRBJ1-2	TRBV9	TRBD1
CASSVEQLYEQYF	TGTGCCAGCAGTGTTGAACAGCTCTACGAGCAGTACTTC	once	TRBJ2-7	TRBV2	-
CASSEGGASTDTQYF	TGTGCCAGCAGTGAAGGCGGTGCTAGCACAGATACGCAGTATTTT	once	TRBJ2-3	TRBV2	-
CATSRDRANSPLHF	TGTGCCACCAGCAGAGATCGGGCCAATTCACCCCTCCACTTT	-	TRBJ1-6	TRBV15	-
CASSSTGMGYYEQYF	TGCGCCAGCAGCTCAACAGGGATGGGATACTACGAGCAGTACTTC	-	TRBJ2-7	TRBV5-1	-
CSVGAGGLPGELFF	TGCAGCGTTGGAGCGGGGGGGCTCCCCGGGGAGCTGTTTTTT	-	TRBJ2-2	TRBV29-1	TRBD2
CSVERQLNTEAFF	TGCAGCGTTGAGCGACAGCTGAACACTGAAGCTTTCTTT	few	TRBJ1-1	TRBV29-1	-
CASSKASGNEQFF	TGTGCCAGCAGCAAAGCTAGCGGGAATGAGCAGTTCTTC	-	TRBJ2-1	TRBV21-1	-
CASSLLSSYNEQFF	TGTGCCAGCAGTTTGCTCAGCTCCTACAATGAGCAGTTCTTC	-	TRBJ2-1	TRBV28	-
CSVGTDPLKSLNYGYTF	TGCAGCGTCGGGACAGACCCCCTGAAGTCCCTAAACTATGGCTACACCTTC	-	TRBJ1-2	TRBV29-1	TRBD1
CASETGTAYQETQYF	TGCGCCAGCGAGACCGGGACAGCATACCAAGAGACCCAGTACTTC	few	TRBJ2-5	TRBV5-1	TRBD1
CASSQEAFQRGSETQYF	TGCGCCAGCAGCCAAGAGGCGTTCCAGCGGGGAAGCGAGACCCAGTACTTC	few	TRBJ2-5	TRBV4-3	TRBD2
CASSQVRGVTEAFF	TGCGCCAGCAGCCAAGTGCGAGGGGTCACTGAAGCTTTCTTT	-	TRBJ1-1	TRBV4-3	-
CASRDGPYEQYF	TGCGCCAGCAGAGACGGGCCCTACGAGCAGTACTTC	once	TRBJ2-7	TRBV5-1	-
CASSILTRDVNSPLHF	TGTGCCAGCAGCATACTGACCAGGGACGTTAATTCACCCCTCCACTTT	-	TRBJ1-6	TRBV5-4	-
CAISWTSLDEQFF	TGTGCCATCAGTTGGACTAGCTTAGATGAGCAGTTCTTC	-	TRBJ2-1	TRBV10-3	TRBD2
CASSLVQVGYGYTF	TGTGCCAGCAGCTTAGTGCAGGTTGGCTATGGCTACACCTTC	-	TRBJ1-2	TRBV13	-
CASSVQGFEQYF	TGCGCCAGCAGCGTGCAGGGGTTCGAGCAGTACTTC	-	TRBJ2-7	TRBV5-1	-
CASGGGGTDTQYF	TGTGCCAGTGGAGGGGGCGGGACAGATACGCAGTATTTT	-	TRBJ2-3	TRBV6-5	-
CASSPQRGNEQFF	TGTGCCAGCAGCCCGCAGAGGGGGAATGAGCAGTTCTTC	-	TRBJ2-1	TRBV11-2	-
CASSPDTGTVAKNIQYF	TGCGCCAGCAGCCCTGACACCGGGACAGTGGCCAAAAACATTCAGTACTTC	-	TRBJ2-4	TRBV5-1	TRBD1
CASSVWGNKQFF	TGTGCCAGCAGTGTCTGGGGGAACAAGCAGTTCTTC	-	TRBJ2-1	TRBV6-1	-
CASMRRVGQPQHF	TGTGCCAGCATGAGAAGGGTCGGGCAGCCCCAGCATTTT	-	TRBJ1-5	TRBV27	-
CASSLSRGRTDTQYF	TGCGCCAGCAGCTTGTCCAGGGGCCGCACAGATACGCAGTATTTT	-	TRBJ2-3	TRBV5-1	-
CASSLGRLAGRFF	TGTGCCAGCAGCTTAGGCCGGCTAGCGGGGCGGTTCTTC	few	TRBJ2-1	TRBV7-2	TRBD2
CASSPAGGEQYF	TGTGCCAGCAGCCCAGCAGGTGGCGAGCAGTACTTC	once	TRBJ2-7	TRBV7-7	-
CASSFQQGHTGELFF	TGTGCCAGCAGCTTTCAACAGGGGCACACCGGGGAGCTGTTTTTT	many	TRBJ2-2	TRBV7-2	TRBD1
CAWMAPNYGYTF	TGTGCCTGGATGGCCCCCAACTATGGCTACACCTTC	-	TRBJ1-2	TRBV30	-
CASSQGQGVYNEQFF	TGCGCCAGCAGCCAGGGACAGGGGGTCTACAATGAGCAGTTCTTC	many	TRBJ2-1	TRBV4-3	TRBD1
CASSSRTADTEAFF	TGCGCCAGCAGCTCCCGGACCGCCGACACTGAAGCTTTCTTT	-	TRBJ1-1	TRBV5-1	-
CASGLGQPQHF	TGTGCTAGTGGTTTGGGTCAGCCCCAGCATTTT	few	TRBJ1-5	TRBV12-5	-
CASRGHRETEKLFF	TGTGCCAGCAGGGGTCACAGGGAGACTGAAAAACTGTTTTTT	few	TRBJ1-4	TRBV27	-
CASITGAEAFF	TGTGCCAGCATTACAGGGGCTGAAGCTTTCTTT	-	TRBJ1-1	TRBV6-5	TRBD1
CASSPVWGWASGANVLTF	TGCGCCAGCAGCCCAGTCTGGGGGTGGGCTTCTGGGGCCAACGTCCTGACTTTC	-	TRBJ2-6	TRBV4-3	-
CSVGRDRVGPYEQYF	TGCAGCGTGGGCCGGGACAGGGTGGGGCCCTACGAGCAGTACTTC	-	TRBJ2-7	TRBV29-1	TRBD1